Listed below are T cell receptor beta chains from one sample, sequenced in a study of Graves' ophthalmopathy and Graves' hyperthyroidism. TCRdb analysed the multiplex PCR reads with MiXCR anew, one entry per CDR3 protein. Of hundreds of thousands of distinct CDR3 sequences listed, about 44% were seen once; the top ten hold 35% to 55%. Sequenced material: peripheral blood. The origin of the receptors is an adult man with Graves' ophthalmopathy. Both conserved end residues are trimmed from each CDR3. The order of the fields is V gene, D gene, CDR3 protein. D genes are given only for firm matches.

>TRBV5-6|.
ASSFGTPDNSPLH
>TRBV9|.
ASSQVGFYEQY
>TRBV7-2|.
ASSPGASGGWFNSPLH
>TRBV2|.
ASRDSLQETQY
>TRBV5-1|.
ASSLDGGQTQY
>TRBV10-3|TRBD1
AIRGQGPPSGANVLT
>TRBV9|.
ASSVGLRGKLF
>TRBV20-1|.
SASAIVSGANVLT
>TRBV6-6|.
ASSYTTVGTQY
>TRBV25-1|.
ASSAKWGNTGELF
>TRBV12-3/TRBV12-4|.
ASGLAGIGEAF
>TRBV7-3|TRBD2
ASSPTSGRLGTQY
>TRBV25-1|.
AWSIQSQETQY
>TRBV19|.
ASRLAAATEAF
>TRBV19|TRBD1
ASTRTGFNTEAF
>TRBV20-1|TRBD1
SASNRGSGKLF
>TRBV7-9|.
ASRPREGDT
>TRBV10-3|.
AISRGTGAGANVLT
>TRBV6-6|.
ASSLTVFSGANVLT
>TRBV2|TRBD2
ASRVGAGRETQY
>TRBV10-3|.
AISAGDSYEQY
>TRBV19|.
ASSMEQTNEKLF
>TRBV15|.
ATSFQEYGYT